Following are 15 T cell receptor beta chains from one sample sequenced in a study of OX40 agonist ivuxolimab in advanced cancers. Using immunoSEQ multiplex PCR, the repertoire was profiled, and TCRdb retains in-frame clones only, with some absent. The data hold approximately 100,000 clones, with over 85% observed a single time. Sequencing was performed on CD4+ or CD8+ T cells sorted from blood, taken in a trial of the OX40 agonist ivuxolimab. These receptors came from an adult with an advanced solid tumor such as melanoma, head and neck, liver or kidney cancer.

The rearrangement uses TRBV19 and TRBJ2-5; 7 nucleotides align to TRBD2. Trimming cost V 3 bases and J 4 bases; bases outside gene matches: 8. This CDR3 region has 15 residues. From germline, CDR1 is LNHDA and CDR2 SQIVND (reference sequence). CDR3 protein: CASSMRGWGVETQYF. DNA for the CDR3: TGTGCCAGTAGTATGCGGGGGTGGGGAGTAGAGACCCAGTACTTC.

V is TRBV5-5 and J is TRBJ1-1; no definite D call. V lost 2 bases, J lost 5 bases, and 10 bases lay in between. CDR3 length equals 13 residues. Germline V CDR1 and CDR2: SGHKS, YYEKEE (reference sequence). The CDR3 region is CASSFSDGTEAFF. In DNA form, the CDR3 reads TGTGCCAGCAGCTTTTCGGATGGGACTGAAGCTTTCTTT.

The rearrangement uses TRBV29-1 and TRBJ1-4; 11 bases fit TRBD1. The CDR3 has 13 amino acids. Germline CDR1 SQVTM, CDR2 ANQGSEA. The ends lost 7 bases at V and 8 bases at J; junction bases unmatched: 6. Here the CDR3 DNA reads TGCAGCGCCTGGACAGGGGGCGGCGAAAAACTGTTTTTT. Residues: CSAWTGGGEKLFF.

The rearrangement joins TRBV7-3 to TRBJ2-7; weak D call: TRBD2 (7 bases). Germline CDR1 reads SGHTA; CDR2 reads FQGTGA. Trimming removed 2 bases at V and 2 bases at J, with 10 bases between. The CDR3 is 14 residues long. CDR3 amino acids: CASSLGGATYEQYF. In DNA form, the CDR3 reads TGTGCCAGCAGCTTAGGGGGGGCAACCTACGAGCAGTACTTC.

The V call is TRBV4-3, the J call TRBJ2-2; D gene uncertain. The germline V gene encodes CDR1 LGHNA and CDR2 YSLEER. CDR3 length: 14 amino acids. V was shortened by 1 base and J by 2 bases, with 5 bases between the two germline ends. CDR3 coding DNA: TGCGCCAGCAGCCAAGCTCAAAACACCGGGGAGCTGTTTTTT. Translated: CASSQAQNTGELFF.

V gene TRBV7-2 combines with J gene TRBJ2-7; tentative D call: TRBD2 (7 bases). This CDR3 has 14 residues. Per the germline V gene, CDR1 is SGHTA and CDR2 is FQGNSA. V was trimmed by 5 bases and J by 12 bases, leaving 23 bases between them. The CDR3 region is CASSPLDGGRTRYF. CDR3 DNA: TGTGCCAGCAGCCCATTAGACGGGGGGCGAACTAGGTACTTC.

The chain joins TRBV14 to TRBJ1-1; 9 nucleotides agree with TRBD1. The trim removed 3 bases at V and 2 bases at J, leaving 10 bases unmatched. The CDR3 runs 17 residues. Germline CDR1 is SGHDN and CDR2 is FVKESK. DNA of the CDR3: TGTGCCAGCAGCCAGCCGGGACAGGGAAGTTCCAACACTGAAGCTTTCTTT. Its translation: CASSQPGQGSSNTEAFF.

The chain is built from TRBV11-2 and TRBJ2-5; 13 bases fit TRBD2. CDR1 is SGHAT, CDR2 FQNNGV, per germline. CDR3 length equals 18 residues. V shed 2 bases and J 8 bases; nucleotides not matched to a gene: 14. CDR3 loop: CASSLTRATGLAGDTQYF. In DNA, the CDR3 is TGTGCCAGCAGCTTAACGAGGGCAACAGGACTAGCGGGGGACACCCAGTACTTC.

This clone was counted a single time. The DNA of the CDR3 is TGTGCCAGCAGCTATAGGGGGACGCGTGGCTACACCTTC. Residues: CASSYRGTRGYTF. This chain connects TRBV7-2 to TRBJ1-2; a weak D match, TRBD1 (6 bases). The V gene lost 4 bases and the J gene lost 7 bases, with 13 bases spanning the gap. In germline, CDR1 is SGHTA, CDR2 FQGNSA. The CDR3 contains 13 residues.

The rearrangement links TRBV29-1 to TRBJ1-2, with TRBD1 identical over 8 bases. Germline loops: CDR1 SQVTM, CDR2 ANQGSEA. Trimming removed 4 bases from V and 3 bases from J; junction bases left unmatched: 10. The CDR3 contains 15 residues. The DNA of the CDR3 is TGCAGCGTTGTCGGCAGGGGGCGCAACGACTATGGCTACACCTTC. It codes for CSVVGRGRNDYGYTF.

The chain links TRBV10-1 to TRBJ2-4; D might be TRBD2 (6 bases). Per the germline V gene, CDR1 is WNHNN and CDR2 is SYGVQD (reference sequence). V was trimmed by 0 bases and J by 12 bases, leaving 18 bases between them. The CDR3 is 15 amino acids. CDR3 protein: CASSESQEGAEAQYF. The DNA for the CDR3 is TGCGCCAGCAGTGAGTCACAGGAGGGCGCTGAGGCTCAGTACTTC.

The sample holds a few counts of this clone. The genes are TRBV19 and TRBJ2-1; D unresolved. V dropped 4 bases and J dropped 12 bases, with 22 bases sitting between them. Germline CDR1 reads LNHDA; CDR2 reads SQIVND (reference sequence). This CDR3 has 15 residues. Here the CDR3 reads CASSNPGAWNERQFF. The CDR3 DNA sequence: TGTGCCAGTAGTAACCCTGGAGCCTGGAATGAGCGGCAGTTCTTC.

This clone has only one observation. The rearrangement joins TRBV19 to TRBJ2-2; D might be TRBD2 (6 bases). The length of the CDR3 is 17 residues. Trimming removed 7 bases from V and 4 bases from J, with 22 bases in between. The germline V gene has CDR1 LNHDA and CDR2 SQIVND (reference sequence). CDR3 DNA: TGTGCCAGTAACTTGGGACCCGGAGGGTTTACCACCGGGGAGCTGTTTTTT. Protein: CASNLGPGGFTTGELFF.

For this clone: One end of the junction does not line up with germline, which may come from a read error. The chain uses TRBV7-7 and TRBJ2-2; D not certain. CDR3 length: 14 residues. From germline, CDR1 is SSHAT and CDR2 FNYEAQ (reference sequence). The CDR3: CASSASKNTGELFF. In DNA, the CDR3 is TGTGCTAGCAGCGCTAGTAAGAACACCGGGGAGCTGTTTTTT.

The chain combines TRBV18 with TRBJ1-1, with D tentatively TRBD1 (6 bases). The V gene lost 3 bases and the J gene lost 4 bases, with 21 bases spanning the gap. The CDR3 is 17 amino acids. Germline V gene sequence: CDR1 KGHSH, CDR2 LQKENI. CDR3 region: CASSPPGHLATPTEAFF. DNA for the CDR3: TGTGCCAGCTCACCCCCGGGACACCTAGCAACCCCCACTGAAGCTTTCTTT. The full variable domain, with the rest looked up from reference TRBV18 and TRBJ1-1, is NAGVMQNPRHLVRRRGQEARLRCSPMKGHSHVYWYRQLPEEGLKFMVYLQKENIIDESGMPKERFSAEFPKEGPSILRIQQVVRGDSAAYFCASSPPGHLATPTEAFFGQGTRLTVV.